The 31 T cell receptor beta chains listed next were all sequenced from one sample in a study of OX40 agonist ivuxolimab in advanced cancers. Library generation was performed with the immunoSEQ multiplex PCR assay. TCRdb re-hosts the immuneACCESS table, in-frame sequences only. Its copies lack some clones; in the studies checked, an unresolved V gene accounts for under half of them, and the cause for the rest is not known. Counted in this sample were some 100,000 clones; 89% of them appeared once. Around 0.16% of the sample comes from the top ten. Source: CD4+ or CD8+ T cells sorted from blood, taken in a trial of the OX40 agonist ivuxolimab. The receptors were sampled from an adult with an advanced solid tumor such as melanoma, head and neck, liver or kidney cancer.

This chain joins TRBV9 and TRBJ2-7; D uncertain. This CDR3 contains 14 residues. The V gene's germline CDR1 is SGDLS and CDR2 YYNGEE. Trimming cost V 0 bases and J 0 bases, with 7 bases left between them. In DNA, the CDR3 is TGTGCCAGCAGCGTAGGTGTGGACTCCTACGAGCAGTACTTC. This gives the protein CASSVGVDSYEQYF. Drawing the rest from reference TRBV9 and TRBJ2-7, the complete variable domain is DSGVTQTPKHLITATGQRVTLRCSPRSGDLSVYWYQQSLDQGLQFLIQYYNGEERAKGNILERFSAQQFPDLHSELNLSSLELGDSALYFCASSVGVDSYEQYFGPGTRLTVT.

This rearrangement joins TRBV9 to TRBJ2-5; 10 positions match TRBD2. V shed 6 bases and J 2 bases; nucleotides not matched to a gene: 7. The CDR3 covers 15 residues. Looked up from germline, CDR1 is SGDLS and CDR2 is YYNGEE. The CDR3 reads CASTEGLAEQETQYF. The CDR3, as DNA: TGTGCCAGCACCGAAGGACTAGCGGAACAAGAGACCCAGTACTTC.

The chain couples TRBV11-2 to TRBJ1-3, with D unclear. This CDR3 has 14 amino acids. The V and J ends lost 0 bases and 3 bases respectively, with 6 bases between them. Germline-derived CDR1 and CDR2 are SGHAT and FQNNGV. In nucleotides, the CDR3 is TGTGCCAGCAGCTTAGATCGGGTTGGAAACACCATATATTTT. Translation gives CASSLDRVGNTIYF.

The rearrangement links TRBV28 to TRBJ2-3, with 7 positions matching TRBD2. CDR1 and CDR2 from the germline V gene are MDHEN and SYDVKM. With V trimmed by 6 bases and J by 6 bases, 12 bases remained unmatched. This CDR3 spans 15 amino acids. In nucleotides, the CDR3 is TGTGCCAGCAGGGGGAGGGGCGGGGCGACGGATACGCAGTATTTT. Amino acid sequence: CASRGRGGATDTQYF. The entire variable domain, with the rest obtained from reference TRBV28 and TRBJ2-3, is as follows: DVKVTQSSRYLVKRTGEKVFLECVQDMDHENMFWYRQDPGLGLRLIYFSYDVKMKEKGDIPEGYSVSREKKERFSLILESASTNQTSMYLCASRGRGGATDTQYFGPGTRLTVL.

This clone showed up just once. An end of the junction differs from the germline gene, which may be a read error. The V gene is TRBV6-1, the J gene TRBJ2-7; the match to TRBD2 covers 9 bases. This CDR3 has 12 residues. The germline V gene has CDR1 MNHNS and CDR2 SASEGT. The CDR3 sequence is CASSVTGTSPAF. The CDR3 DNA sequence: TGTGCCAGCAGCGTCACCGGGACTAGCCCCGCCTTC.

The J gene is TRBJ2-3, the V gene TRBV9, with TRBD2 identical over 10 bases. Germline trimming cut 2 bases from V and 3 bases from J; bases unmatched to any gene: 6. Germline lookup yields CDR1 SGDLS and CDR2 YYNGEE. The CDR3 loop spans 16 amino acids. The CDR3 bases are TGTGCCAGCAGCGTGGGAGCGGGGGGGCGGACAGATACGCAGTATTTT. As protein: CASSVGAGGRTDTQYF. Full variable domain (remainder filled in from reference TRBV9 and TRBJ2-3): DSGVTQTPKHLITATGQRVTLRCSPRSGDLSVYWYQQSLDQGLQFLIQYYNGEERAKGNILERFSAQQFPDLHSELNLSSLELGDSALYFCASSVGAGGRTDTQYFGPGTRLTVL.

The J gene is TRBJ2-5, the V gene TRBV27; TRBD2 matches 9 bases. The CDR3 runs 16 residues. With V trimmed by 0 bases and J by 1 base, 3 bases remained unmatched. Germline V lookup: CDR1 MNHEY, CDR2 SMNVEV (reference sequence). The chain's CDR3 is CASSLSLAGFQETQYF. CDR3 DNA: TGTGCCAGCAGTTTATCACTAGCGGGTTTCCAAGAGACCCAGTACTTC.

The J gene is TRBJ1-1, the V gene TRBV11-2; D is unresolved. This CDR3 has 17 amino acids. Trimming took off 1 base at V and 0 bases at J, with 15 bases between the two ends. In germline, CDR1 is SGHAT, CDR2 FQNNGV. DNA of the CDR3: TGTGCCAGCAGCTTAGGTAGTATGACCTTCATGAACACTGAAGCTTTCTTT. This codes for CASSLGSMTFMNTEAFF.

Worth noting for this clone: Its ends do not fully match the called genes, so a read error is possible. The V and J genes are TRBV19 and TRBJ1-4; 10 positions agree with TRBD1. CDR1 and CDR2 from the germline V gene are LNHDA and SQIVND (reference sequence). This CDR3 comprises 17 residues. CDR3 nucleotide sequence: TGTGCCAGTAGATCCGACAGGGGGCGGACAACCAATGAAAAACTGTTTTTT. It is translated as CASRSDRGRTTNEKLFF. The whole variable domain, filled in from reference TRBV19 and TRBJ1-4, reads DGGITQSPKYLFRKEGQNVTLSCEQNLNHDAMYWYRQDPGQGLRLIYYSQIVNDFQKGDIAEGYSVSREKKESFPLTVTSAQKNPTAFYLCASRSDRGRTTNEKLFFGSGTQLSVL.

The rearrangement uses TRBV7-8 and TRBJ2-5; 10 bases align to TRBD2. Germline V lookup: CDR1 SGHVS, CDR2 FQNEAQ. V shed 2 bases and J 8 bases; nucleotides not matched to a gene: 8. The length of the CDR3 is 15 residues. The CDR3 DNA reads TGTGCCAGCAGCTTATCTAGCGGGGGAGTTGGAACCCAGTACTTC. Encoded protein: CASSLSSGGVGTQYF. The full variable domain, in which reference TRBV7-8 and TRBJ2-5 provide the parts outside the CDR3, is GAGVSQSPRYKVAKRGQDVALRCDPISGHVSLFWYQQALGQGPEFLTYFQNEAQLDKSGLPSDRFFAERPEGSVSTLKIQRTQQEDSAVYLCASSLSSGGVGTQYFGPGTRLLVL.

The chain carries TRBV7-3 and TRBJ2-5; D could derive from TRBD1 or TRBD2 (6 bases each). This CDR3 has 15 amino acids. Germline-derived CDR1 and CDR2 are SGHTA and FQGTGA. Trimming took 4 bases from V and 2 from J, leaving 14 bases between them. CDR3 in DNA: TGTGCCAGCAGCTCCCGGGGGCGCGGGCAAGAGACCCAGTACTTC. Protein: CASSSRGRGQETQYF.

The chain uses TRBV7-8 and TRBJ2-3, with TRBD2 identical over 9 bases. J was trimmed by 0 bases and V by 4 bases; bases with no gene match: 5. CDR1 and CDR2 (germline): SGHVS, FQNEAQ. This CDR3 has 16 amino acids. CDR3 sequence: CASSSRLAESTDTQYF. CDR3 bases: TGTGCCAGCAGCTCCCGACTAGCGGAGAGCACAGATACGCAGTATTTT.

The chain has TRBV7-9 and TRBJ1-4; D may be TRBD1 (5 bases). This CDR3 region has 15 residues. Trimming pared 1 base from V and 7 bases from J, leaving 13 bases between. Germline V gene data show CDR1 as SEHNR and CDR2 as FQNEAQ (reference sequence). The CDR3 loop reads CASSLEGTRGEKLFF. CDR3 DNA: TGTGCCAGCAGCTTAGAGGGGACCCGTGGTGAAAAACTGTTTTTT.

This CDR3 reads CASGGLNQPQHF. CDR3 DNA sequence: TGTGCCAGCGGGGGCCTCAATCAGCCCCAGCATTTT. This rearrangement joins TRBV27 to TRBJ1-5; D may be TRBD1 (6 bases). The CDR3 extends over 12 amino acids. The ends were cut back, 8 bases at V and 3 bases at J, with 8 bases in the middle. Germline CDR1 is MNHEY and CDR2 is SMNVEV (reference sequence).

The chain carries TRBV14 and TRBJ2-1; D is possibly TRBD2 (6 bases). The germline gives CDR1 SGHDN, CDR2 FVKESK. The CDR3 has 16 amino acids. V was pared by 3 bases and J by 8 bases, with 20 bases between. CDR3 protein: CASSQIDGGPSHEQFF. In nucleotides, the CDR3 is TGTGCCAGCAGCCAGATCGACGGAGGGCCTTCCCATGAGCAGTTCTTC.

The V gene is TRBV5-1, the J gene TRBJ2-1, with D unresolved. V dropped 3 bases and J dropped 2 bases, with 15 bases sitting between them. Germline loops: CDR1 SGHRS, CDR2 YFSETQ. The CDR3 runs 16 residues. The CDR3 reads CASSSGSGQTYNEQFF. The DNA for the CDR3 is TGCGCCAGCAGCTCGGGTTCGGGCCAGACCTACAATGAGCAGTTCTTC.

The chain employs TRBV6-6 and TRBJ2-5, with 9 nucleotides matching TRBD1. V was pared by 6 bases and J by 4 bases, with 9 bases of the junction left unmatched. Germline CDR1 is MNHNY and CDR2 is SVGAGI (reference sequence). This CDR3 comprises 15 residues. DNA of the CDR3: TGTGCCAGCAGCACTGGACAGGGGAGAGGAGAGACCCAGTACTTC. Protein product: CASSTGQGRGETQYF.

The chain has TRBV6-1 and TRBJ1-5, with 12 bases identical to TRBD1. The length of the CDR3 is 15 residues. In germline, CDR1 is MNHNS, CDR2 SASEGT. Unmatched junction bases numbered 9, after V lost 10 bases and J lost 5 bases. The CDR3 spells CATSHGTGGDQPQHF. The CDR3 DNA reads TGTGCCACCTCGCACGGGACAGGGGGCGATCAGCCCCAGCATTTT.

This clone was observed a single time. This chain connects TRBV15 to TRBJ2-7; 8 positions match TRBD2. The CDR3 has 15 amino acids. Germline-derived CDR1 and CDR2 are LNHNV and YYDKDF (reference sequence). Trimming removed 5 bases from V and 0 bases from J; junction bases left unmatched: 6. The CDR3 bases are TGTGCCACCAGCCCGGGGGGGAAGAGCTCCTACGAGCAGTACTTC. The encoded protein is CATSPGGKSSYEQYF.

The chain joins TRBV11-2 to TRBJ2-1; TRBD2 matches at 10 bases. CDR3 length: 17 residues. After removal of 0 bases from V and 4 bases from J, the junction contained 6 bases not matched to a gene. Germline loops: CDR1 SGHAT, CDR2 FQNNGV. The CDR3 sequence is CASSLEVAGGLYNEQFF. CDR3 sequence (DNA): TGTGCCAGCAGCTTAGAGGTAGCGGGGGGTCTGTACAATGAGCAGTTCTTC.

The V gene is TRBV6-1, the J gene TRBJ2-1; D gene ambiguous. Germline V gene data show CDR1 as MNHNS and CDR2 as SASEGT. The CDR3 is 15 residues long. Deletions cut 2 bases from V and 0 bases from J, with 8 bases between. The CDR3 DNA sequence: TGTGCCAGCAGTGAATCCACCACCTCCTACAATGAGCAGTTCTTC. It yields the protein CASSESTTSYNEQFF.

This clone appeared a single time. The V call is TRBV30, the J call TRBJ1-2, with D possibly matching TRBD1 (5 bases). Germline V gene data show CDR1 as GTSNPN and CDR2 as SVGIG (reference sequence). The CDR3 is 14 amino acids. Trimming cost V 0 bases and J 5 bases, with 13 bases left between them. The DNA of the CDR3 is TGTGCCTGGAGTGTAGCCGGGTGGGGGTATGGCTACACCTTC. Its translation is CAWSVAGWGYGYTF.

V and J are TRBV30 and TRBJ2-5; no reliable D call. V was pared by 0 bases and J by 7 bases, with 12 bases between. This CDR3 has 13 amino acids. Germline V gene data show CDR1 as GTSNPN and CDR2 as SVGIG (reference sequence). The CDR3 bases are TGTGCCTGGAGTGTTAGAAGTCTAGGGACCCAGTACTTC. The encoded protein is CAWSVRSLGTQYF. Using reference TRBV30 and TRBJ2-5 for the parts outside the CDR3, the full variable domain is SQTIHQWPATLVQPVGSPLSLECTVEGTSNPNLYWYRQAAGRGLQLLFYSVGIGQISSEVPQNLSASRPQDRQFILSSKKLLLSDSGFYLCAWSVRSLGTQYFGPGTRLLVL.

The chain uses TRBV5-1 and TRBJ1-4; 7 bases align to TRBD1. This CDR3 is built from 17 residues. V trimming: 0 bases; J trimming: 0 bases; junction bases outside the gene matches: 5. From germline, CDR1 is SGHRS and CDR2 YFSETQ. CDR3 in DNA: TGCGCCAGCAGCTTGGGATTACAGGGGCCAACTAATGAAAAACTGTTTTTT. This translates into CASSLGLQGPTNEKLFF.

The chain has TRBV28 and TRBJ2-1; 8 bases are a match to TRBD2. After removal of 2 bases from V and 4 bases from J, the junction contained 7 bases not matched to a gene. The CDR3 is made up of 16 amino acids. CDR1 is MDHEN and CDR2 is SYDVKM in the germline V gene. The CDR3 reads CASSLGGLAGYNEQFF. DNA of the CDR3: TGTGCCAGCAGTTTAGGCGGACTAGCAGGGTACAATGAGCAGTTCTTC.

V gene TRBV29-1 combines with J gene TRBJ2-5; 13 bases are shared with TRBD2. The CDR3 runs to 14 residues. V gave up 6 bases and J gave up 5 bases; unmatched junction bases: 6. Germline values: CDR1 SQVTM, CDR2 ANQGSEA. The CDR3 nucleotides read TGCAGCGTGACACTAGCGGGGGGGCCGGAGACCCAGTACTTC. It is translated as CSVTLAGGPETQYF.

This chain links TRBV6-5 with TRBJ2-7; possible D gene TRBD2, 6 bases. Germline CDR1 MNHEY, CDR2 SVGAGI. Trimming left V 6 bases short and J 4 bases short, with 13 bases between. This CDR3 spans 13 amino acids. CDR3 sequence (DNA): TGTGCCAGCAGACCCCGGGGGTCGTACGAGCAGTACTTC. It encodes CASRPRGSYEQYF.

The chain employs TRBV5-4 and TRBJ1-3; D remains ambiguous. The CDR3 has 15 amino acids. V was pared by 4 bases and J by 0 bases, with 11 bases between. Germline V gene sequence: CDR1 SGHNT, CDR2 YYREEE (reference sequence). CDR3 DNA: TGTGCCAGCAGCGTTGACACTTACTCTGGAAACACCATATATTTT. This codes for CASSVDTYSGNTIYF.

This chain joins TRBV30 and TRBJ2-2, with D uncertain. V lost 2 bases and J 7 bases, leaving 8 bases between the germline ends. The CDR3 has 12 residues. Germline CDR1 GTSNPN, CDR2 SVGIG (reference sequence). The CDR3 reads CAWSPGVGELFF. In nucleotides, the CDR3 is TGTGCCTGGAGTCCAGGTGTCGGGGAGCTGTTTTTT.

The chain joins TRBV6-5 to TRBJ1-4, with D uncertain. This CDR3 has 15 residues. Between the trimmed V and J ends, which lost 0 bases and 1 base, there was a span of 6 bases. CDR1 MNHEY and CDR2 SVGAGI come from the germline V gene. The chain's CDR3 is CASSYSFGTNEKLFF. CDR3 DNA: TGTGCCAGCAGTTACTCCTTCGGAACTAATGAAAAACTGTTTTTT.

The chain recombines TRBV28 with TRBJ2-7, with 8 nucleotides matching TRBD1. V lost 5 bases to trimming and J lost 1 base; unmatched junction nucleotides: 13. The CDR3 spans 17 residues. The germline V gene encodes CDR1 MDHEN and CDR2 SYDVKM. The CDR3 is CASSPGAWTGLSYEQYF. CDR3 DNA sequence: TGTGCCAGCAGTCCGGGAGCCTGGACAGGGCTTTCCTACGAGCAGTACTTC.